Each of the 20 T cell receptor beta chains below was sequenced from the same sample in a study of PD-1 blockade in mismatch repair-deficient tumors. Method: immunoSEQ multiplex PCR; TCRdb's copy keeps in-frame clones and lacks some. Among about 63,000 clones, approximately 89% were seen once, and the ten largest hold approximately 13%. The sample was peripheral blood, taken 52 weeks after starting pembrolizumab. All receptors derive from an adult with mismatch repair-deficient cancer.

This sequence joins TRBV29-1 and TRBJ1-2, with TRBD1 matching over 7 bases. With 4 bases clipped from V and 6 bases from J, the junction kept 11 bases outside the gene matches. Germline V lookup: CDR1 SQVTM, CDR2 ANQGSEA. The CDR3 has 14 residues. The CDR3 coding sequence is TGCAGCGTTGTTAGAGGGGGCGATCCAAATGGCTACACCTTC. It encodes CSVVRGGDPNGYTF.

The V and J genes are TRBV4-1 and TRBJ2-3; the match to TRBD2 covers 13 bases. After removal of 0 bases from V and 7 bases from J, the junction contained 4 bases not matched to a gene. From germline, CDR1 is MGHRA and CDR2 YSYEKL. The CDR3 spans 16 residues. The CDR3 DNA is TGCGCCAGCAGCCAAGAGGGACTAGCGGGGACTTATACGCAGTATTTT. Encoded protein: CASSQEGLAGTYTQYF.

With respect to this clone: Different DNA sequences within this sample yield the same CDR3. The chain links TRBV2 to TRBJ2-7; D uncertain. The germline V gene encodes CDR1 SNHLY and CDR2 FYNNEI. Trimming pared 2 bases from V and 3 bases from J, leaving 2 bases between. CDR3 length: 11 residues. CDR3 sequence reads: CASSELYEQYF. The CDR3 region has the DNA TGTGCCAGCAGTGAACTCTACGAGCAGTACTTC.

The CDR3 region has the DNA TGTGCCAGCAGCCAGAGCAGCGACACAGATACGCAGTATTTT. This sequence encodes CASSQSSDTDTQYF. The chain recombines TRBV28 with TRBJ2-3, with no clear D. The CDR3 covers 14 residues. V was cut by 6 bases and J by 2 bases, with 12 bases left in between. Germline CDR1 and CDR2: MDHEN and SYDVKM.

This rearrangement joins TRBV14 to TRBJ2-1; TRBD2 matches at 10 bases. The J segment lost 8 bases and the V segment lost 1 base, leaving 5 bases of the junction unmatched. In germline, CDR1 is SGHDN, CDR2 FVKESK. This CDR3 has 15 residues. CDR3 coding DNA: TGTGCCAGCAGCCAAGGTTGGACTAGCGGCGATGAGCAGTTCTTC. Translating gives CASSQGWTSGDEQFF.

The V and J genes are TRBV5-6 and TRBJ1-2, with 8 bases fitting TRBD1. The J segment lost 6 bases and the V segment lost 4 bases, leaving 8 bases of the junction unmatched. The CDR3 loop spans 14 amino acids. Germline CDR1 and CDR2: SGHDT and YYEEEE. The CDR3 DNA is TGTGCCAGCAGCGCCACAGGGGGGCCCGATGGCTACACCTTC. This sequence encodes CASSATGGPDGYTF.

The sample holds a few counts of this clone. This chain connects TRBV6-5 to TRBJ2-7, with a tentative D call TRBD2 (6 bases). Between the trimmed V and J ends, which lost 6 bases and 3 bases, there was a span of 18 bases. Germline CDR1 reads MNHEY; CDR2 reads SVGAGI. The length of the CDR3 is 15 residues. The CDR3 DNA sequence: TGTGCCAGCAGGGAAAGCGGGCAGGAAAGCTACGAGCAGTACTTC. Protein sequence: CASRESGQESYEQYF.

The CDR3 coding sequence is TGTGCCAGTAGTGTTGGTATGACAGAGGGGGTCGATGAGCAGTACTTC. It yields the protein CASSVGMTEGVDEQYF. The genes are TRBV19 and TRBJ2-7; TRBD1 is a possible D gene (6 bases). Germline V gives CDR1 LNHDA, CDR2 SQIVND (reference sequence). The V gene lost 5 bases and the J gene lost 7 bases, with 24 bases spanning the gap. CDR3 length: 16 amino acids.

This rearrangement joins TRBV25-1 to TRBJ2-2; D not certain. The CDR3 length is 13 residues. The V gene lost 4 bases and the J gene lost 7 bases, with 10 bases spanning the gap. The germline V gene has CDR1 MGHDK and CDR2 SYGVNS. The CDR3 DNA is TGTGCCAGCAGTGTCCTCTCGGGCGGGGAGCTGTTTTTT. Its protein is CASSVLSGGELFF.

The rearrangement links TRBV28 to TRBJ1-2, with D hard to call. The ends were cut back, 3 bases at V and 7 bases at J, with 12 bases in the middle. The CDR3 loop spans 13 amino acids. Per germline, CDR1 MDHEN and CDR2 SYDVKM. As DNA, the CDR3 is TGTGCCAGCAGTTTTTCTCAGGCTTTTGGCTACACCTTC. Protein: CASSFSQAFGYTF.

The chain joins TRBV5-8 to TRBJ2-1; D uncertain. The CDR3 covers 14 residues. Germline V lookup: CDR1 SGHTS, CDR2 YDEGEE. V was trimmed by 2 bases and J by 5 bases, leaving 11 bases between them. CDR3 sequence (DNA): TGTGCCAGCAGCTTCCGAGATTCTGACAATGAGCAGTTCTTC. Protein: CASSFRDSDNEQFF.

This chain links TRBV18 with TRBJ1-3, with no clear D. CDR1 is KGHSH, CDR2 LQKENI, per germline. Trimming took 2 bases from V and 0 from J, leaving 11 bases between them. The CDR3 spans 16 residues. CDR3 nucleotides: TGTGCCAGCTCACCAATGGCACGGAGCTCTGGAAACACCATATATTTT. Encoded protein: CASSPMARSSGNTIYF. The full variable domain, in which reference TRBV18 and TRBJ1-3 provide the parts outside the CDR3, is NAGVMQNPRHLVRRRGQEARLRCSPMKGHSHVYWYRQLPEEGLKFMVYLQKENIIDESGMPKERFSAEFPKEGPSILRIQQVVRGDSAAYFCASSPMARSSGNTIYFGEGSWLTVV.

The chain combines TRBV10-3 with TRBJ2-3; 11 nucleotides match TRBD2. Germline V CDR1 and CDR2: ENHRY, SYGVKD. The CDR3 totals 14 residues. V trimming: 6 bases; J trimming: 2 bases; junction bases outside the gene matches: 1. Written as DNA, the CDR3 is TGTGCCATCAGGGGACTAGCGGACACAGATACGCAGTATTTT. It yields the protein CAIRGLADTDTQYF.

The CDR3 DNA is TGTGCCAGCAGCTTAAGTGCAGATACGCAGTATTTT. The encoded protein is CASSLSADTQYF. V is TRBV7-6 and J is TRBJ2-3; D gene uncertain. Germline CDR1 reads SGHVS; CDR2 reads FNYEAQ. CDR3 size: 12 residues. V gave up 2 bases and J gave up 4 bases, with 4 bases separating them. The variable domain in full, completed from reference TRBV7-6 and TRBJ2-3, reads GAGVSQSPRYKVTKRGQDVALRCDPISGHVSLYWYRQALGQGPEFLTYFNYEAQQDKSGLPNDRFSAERPEGSISTLTIQRTEQRDSAMYRCASSLSADTQYFGPGTRLTVL.

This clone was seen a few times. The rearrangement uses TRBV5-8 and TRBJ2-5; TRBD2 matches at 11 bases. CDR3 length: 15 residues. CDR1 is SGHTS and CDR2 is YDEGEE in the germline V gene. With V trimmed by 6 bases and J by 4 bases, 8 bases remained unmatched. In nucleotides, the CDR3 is TGTGCCAGCATAATTAGCGGGAGGGCCGTAGAGACCCAGTACTTC. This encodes CASIISGRAVETQYF.

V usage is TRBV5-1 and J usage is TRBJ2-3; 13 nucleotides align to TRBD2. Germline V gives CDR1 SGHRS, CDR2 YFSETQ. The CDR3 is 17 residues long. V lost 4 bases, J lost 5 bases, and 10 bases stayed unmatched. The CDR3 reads CASSPAGTSGTGDTQYF. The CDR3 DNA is TGCGCCAGCAGCCCCGCCGGGACTAGCGGGACGGGAGATACGCAGTATTTT.

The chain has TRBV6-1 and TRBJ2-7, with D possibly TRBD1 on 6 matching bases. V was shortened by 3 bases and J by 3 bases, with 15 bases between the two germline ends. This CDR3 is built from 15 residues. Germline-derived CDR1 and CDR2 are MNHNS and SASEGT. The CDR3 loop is CASSDPTGSRYEQYF. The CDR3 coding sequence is TGTGCCAGCAGTGACCCGACAGGCAGTCGCTACGAGCAGTACTTC.

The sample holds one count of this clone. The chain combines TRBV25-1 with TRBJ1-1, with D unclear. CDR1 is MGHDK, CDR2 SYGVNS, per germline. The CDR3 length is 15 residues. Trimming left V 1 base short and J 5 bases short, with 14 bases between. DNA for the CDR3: TGTGCCAGCAGTGAATGGGGTGGGAGAGAGACTGAAGCTTTCTTT. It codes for CASSEWGGRETEAFF.

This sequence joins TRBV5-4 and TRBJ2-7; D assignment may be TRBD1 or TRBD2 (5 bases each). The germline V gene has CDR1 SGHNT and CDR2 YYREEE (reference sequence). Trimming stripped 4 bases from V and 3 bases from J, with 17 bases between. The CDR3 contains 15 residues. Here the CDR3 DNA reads TGTGCCAGCAGCCCTCGGGACCAACCAATCTACGAGCAGTACTTC. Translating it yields CASSPRDQPIYEQYF.

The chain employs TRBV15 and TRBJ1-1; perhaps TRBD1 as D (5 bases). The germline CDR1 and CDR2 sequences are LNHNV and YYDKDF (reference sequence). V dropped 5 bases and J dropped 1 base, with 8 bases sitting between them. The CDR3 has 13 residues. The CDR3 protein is CATSWGGNTEAFF. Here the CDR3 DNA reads TGTGCCACCAGCTGGGGGGGGAACACTGAAGCTTTCTTT.